This T cell receptor beta chain stems from a study of T cells in tuberculosis (dated by TCRdb to 2016 to 2019). For context, the study as a whole: To characterize T cells specific for the mycobacterial lipid antigen glucose monomycolate (GMM), the study used CD1B tetramers together with high-throughput TCR immunosequencing. In a South African clinical cohort, IGRA-negative adolescents, IGRA-positive adolescents with latent tuberculosis and adults with active tuberculosis were compared, with fewer than eleven people in each group. PBMC from active tuberculosis patients were archived either before standard anti-tuberculosis treatment began or within 7 days of the start of that treatment. Summary of the overall study and its limitations: Clinical samples were selected based on which cryopreserved specimens were available, and the active tuberculosis cases were adults whereas the controls were adolescents. Smaller mean NN-distances to GMM-specific TCRs were observed in active tuberculosis TCR-alpha repertoires than in IGRA-negative controls, suggesting clonal expansion of GMM-specific TCRs. Shorter CDR3-alpha lengths in active tuberculosis patients partly drove the smaller NN-distances, and the TCR-beta difference was not statistically significant. With the diverse GMM-specific repertoire as input, a classifier achieved approximately 90% accuracy (AUROC about 0.93), whereas GEM motif frequencies as input gave approximately 70% accuracy.

The CDR3 runs 15 residues from the cysteine to the phenylalanine. Just the 45-base CDR3 DNA is kept, in frame starting at base 1. CDR1 and CDR2, per the germline V gene (reference sequence), are GTSNPN and SVGIG. Trimming removed 0 bases from V and 2 bases from J, leaving 13 bases between the germline ends. TCR libraries were generated with the immunoSEQ multiplex PCR assay, using TCR-beta and/or TCR-alpha/delta assays for each sample. The Illumina high-throughput platform was used to sequence the amplified TCR libraries. The published analysis was carried out like this. Clustering and dimensionality reduction relied on pairwise TCRdist distances among GMM-specific receptors from T cells that were either sorted ex vivo or expanded in vitro. Each clinical repertoire was assigned a mean NN-distance score, defined as the average TCRdist to the nearest 10% of tetramer-positive reference sequences. To compute GEM TCR motif frequency, the fraction of unique TCRs matching known GEM sequences by V/J usage and CDR3 length was calculated. Linear discriminant analysis with leave-one-out cross-validation, implemented in scikit-learn, was used to classify active tuberculosis. Here the immuneACCESS table is served through TCRdb, limited to in-frame sequences with V and J called. Missing clones are a known gap in these copies; in checked studies unresolved V genes cover under half, and the rest lacks a known reason. Clone size and the V and J calls come from that table; the DNA yielded D and trimming. For this sample there are about 49,000 clones; about 95% appear just once. Over 1.1% of the sample rests with the top ten.

This specimen's time point label, interpreted: new active TB diagnosis, blood taken before or within 7 days of starting treatment. Patients with active tuberculosis were defined as newly diagnosed, HIV-seronegative South African adults aged 18 years or older. Active tuberculosis was confirmed by positive sputum smear microscopy and/or positive M. tuberculosis culture. Immunosequencing was performed on unsorted cryopreserved PBMC and covered about 100,000 T cells per clinical donor on average. Remarks on this clone: The antigen it binds to is not known. Per-nucleotide qualities are absent, and no much larger clonotype sits a single base away.

The receptor chain draws on TRBV30 and TRBJ2-5, and possibly TRBD1, on 5 matching bases. The sequence was collected from an adult with tuberculosis. The material sequenced was PBMCs, taken at tuberculosis diagnosis. The CDR3 protein sequence reads: CAWSVGRVKQETQYF. The DNA reads as follows: TGTGCCTGGAGTGTGGGCAGGGTGAAACAAGAGACCCAGTACTTC.